The clone carrying this TCR beta chain appeared a few times. The PCR contained 60 Vbeta and 13 Jbeta primers. Method: immunoSEQ multiplex PCR; TCRdb's copy keeps in-frame clones and lacks some. The sample includes approximately 130,000 clones, around 77% of them seen just once. These data are taken from a study of cytomegalovirus exposure and HLA in healthy donors. Per the germline V gene, CDR1 is GTSNPN and CDR2 is SVGIG (reference sequence). CDR3 size: 12 residues. The ends were cut back, 8 bases at V and 5 bases at J, with 14 bases in the middle. The sequencing input was PBMCs. This receptor was identified in a man aged 50 to 59 in good health and CMV-seronegative. The chain recombines TRBV30 with TRBJ2-3; the D gene is possibly TRBD1 (5 bases). The CDR3 loop reads CAATARQDTQYF. The DNA for the CDR3 is TGTGCCGCGACAGCCAGACAAGATACGCAGTATTTT.